A single sample gave rise to the 18 T cell receptor beta chains below, sequenced in a study of T-cell memory formation after mild COVID-19. Using its own MiXCR run on the 5' RACE reads, TCRdb lists one record per CDR3 protein. The sample lists some 160,000 distinct CDR3 sequences; roughly 13% were seen once. Sequencing used PBMCs or a T cell subset sorted from them (not recorded which). The receptors come from a man aged 18 to 29 who had mild COVID-19 (a few samples of this study predate the infection). Cell type and time point are not known.

V usage is TRBV20-1 and J usage is TRBJ2-7, with TRBD2 matching over 7 bases. CDR3 length: 14 amino acids. Germline V gene sequence: CDR1 DFQATT, CDR2 SNEGSKA (reference sequence). J lost 5 bases, V lost 0 bases, and 7 bases had no gene match. CDR3 sequence: CSARDGGGINEQYV. The CDR3 DNA follows: TGCAGTGCTAGAGATGGGGGGGGGATCAACGAGCAGTACGTC.

In its sample, this clonotype was seen a few times. V and J are TRBV10-2 and TRBJ1-2; perhaps TRBD1 as D (5 bases). The ends were cut back, 4 bases at V and 7 bases at J, with 19 bases in the middle. Germline CDR1 is WSHSY and CDR2 is SAAADI. This CDR3 spans 15 amino acids. The CDR3 loop is CASSGPIGTLGGYTF. The CDR3 nucleotides are TGCGCCAGCAGTGGCCCGATCGGGACTCTAGGTGGCTACACCTTC.

This clonotype turned up a few times. The chain uses TRBV10-2 and TRBJ2-3, with 12 bases that match TRBD2. The V gene's germline CDR1 is WSHSY and CDR2 SAAADI. V lost 8 bases to trimming and J lost 4 bases; unmatched junction nucleotides: 4. The CDR3 totals 14 residues. The CDR3 spells CASGGLAGADTQYF. CDR3 bases: TGCGCCAGCGGGGGACTAGCGGGCGCAGATACGCAGTATTTT.

In its sample, this clonotype was seen a few times. The genes are TRBV29-1 and TRBJ2-1; 13 bases match TRBD2. This CDR3 has 15 residues. Germline CDR1 and CDR2: SQVTM and ANQGSEA. V lost 6 bases, J lost 9 bases, and 11 bases stayed unmatched. The CDR3 sequence is CSVKGLAGLGGEQFF. In DNA form, the CDR3 reads TGCAGCGTGAAGGGACTAGCGGGGCTGGGAGGTGAGCAGTTCTTC.

This clonotype was picked up a small number of times. The V call is TRBV12-3 or TRBV12-4, the J call TRBJ2-3; 7 nucleotides agree with TRBD2. The CDR3 is 14 residues long. V shed 6 bases, J shed 2 bases, and the junction held 5 bases outside the gene matches. Here the CDR3 reads CASSPGTTTDTQYF. As DNA, the CDR3 is TGTGCCAGCAGCCCCGGGACTACCACAGATACGCAGTATTTT.

Only a few counts were recorded for this clonotype. CDR3 sequence reads: CASSFLHEQFF. CDR3 coding DNA: TGTGCCAGCAGTTTTCTACATGAGCAGTTCTTC. The V and J genes are TRBV12-3 or TRBV12-4 and TRBJ2-1, with D uncertain. The CDR3 is 11 residues long. V was cut by 3 bases and J by 8 bases, with 5 bases left in between.

The chain joins TRBV24-1 to TRBJ2-3; TRBD2 is a possible D gene (6 bases). CDR1 and CDR2 (germline): KGHDR, SFDVKD. The CDR3 spans 17 residues. V lost 1 base and J 1 base, leaving 14 bases between the germline ends. The CDR3 nucleotides read TGTGCCACCAGTGATTTCAGGCGGGGAGCGGGCACAGATACGCAGTATTTT. This codes for CATSDFRRGAGTDTQYF.

The chain employs TRBV11-2 and TRBJ2-3; possibly TRBD1 for D (5 bases). The germline V gene has CDR1 SGHAT and CDR2 FQNNGV. V dropped 1 base and J dropped 8 bases, with 13 bases sitting between them. The CDR3 length is 14 residues. CDR3 DNA sequence: TGTGCCAGCAGCTTAGTCGAAGGGGTGGCTACGCAGTATTTT. The encoded protein is CASSLVEGVATQYF.

CDR3 region: CSARQGYSPLHF. The CDR3 DNA sequence: TGCAGTGCTAGGCAGGGCTATTCACCCCTCCACTTT. The chain links TRBV20-1 to TRBJ1-6; possibly TRBD1 for D (5 bases). Looked up from germline, CDR1 is DFQATT and CDR2 is SNEGSKA (reference sequence). CDR3 length: 12 amino acids. Between the trimmed V and J ends, which lost 3 bases and 8 bases, there was a span of 8 bases.

The chain recombines TRBV30 with TRBJ2-7; TRBD1 matches at 7 bases. The V segment lost 2 bases and the J segment 7 bases; nucleotides outside the gene matches: 8. CDR1 and CDR2 (germline): GTSNPN, SVGIG (reference sequence). This CDR3 is 13 amino acids long. CDR3 residues: CAWSSQGWFEQYF. The DNA for the CDR3 is TGTGCCTGGAGTTCACAGGGGTGGTTTGAGCAGTACTTC.

The V call is TRBV5-1, the J call TRBJ1-2; 7 bases align to TRBD1. The V segment lost 3 bases and the J segment 8 bases; nucleotides outside the gene matches: 10. This CDR3 is built from 14 residues. The germline gives CDR1 SGHRS, CDR2 YFSETQ. CDR3 DNA: TGCGCCAGCAGCTCAGCGACAGGGTCGGGCGGCTACACCTTC. This gives the protein CASSSATGSGGYTF.

This clonotype was observed a handful of times. The genes are TRBV11-2 and TRBJ2-5; 8 bases align to TRBD2. CDR1 SGHAT and CDR2 FQNNGV come from the germline V gene. The CDR3 has 14 amino acids. Losses at the gene ends were 5 bases for V and 5 bases for J; bases not matched to a gene: 7. This CDR3 is CASSQIAGMETQYF. CDR3 in DNA: TGTGCCAGCAGCCAAATAGCGGGGATGGAGACCCAGTACTTC.

V gene TRBV7-2 combines with J gene TRBJ1-4, with 9 bases that match TRBD1. Germline CDR1 is SGHTA and CDR2 is FQGNSA. V lost 6 bases and J lost 8; bases outside the gene matches: 10. There are 15 residues in the CDR3. CDR3 residues: CASSQRQGGREKLFF. Written as DNA, the CDR3 is TGTGCCAGCAGTCAACGACAGGGGGGACGAGAAAAACTGTTTTTT.

This chain connects TRBV6-5 to TRBJ1-2; 9 bases align to TRBD1. J was trimmed by 4 bases and V by 5 bases; bases with no gene match: 5. Germline V CDR1 and CDR2: MNHEY, SVGAGI. This CDR3 spans 14 amino acids. Here the CDR3 reads CASSKDRGFYGYTF. The CDR3 DNA follows: TGTGCCAGCAGTAAGGACAGGGGATTCTATGGCTACACCTTC.

The chain uses TRBV7-9 and TRBJ2-4; the D gene is possibly TRBD2 (6 bases). The CDR3 is made up of 16 amino acids. V was trimmed by 3 bases and J by 1 base, leaving 13 bases between them. Looked up from germline, CDR1 is SEHNR and CDR2 is FQNEAQ (reference sequence). The CDR3 coding sequence is TGTGCCAGCAGCTTGGGACTCGGATCGGCCAAAAACATTCAGTACTTC. It translates to CASSLGLGSAKNIQYF. The variable domain in full, with the rest retrieved from reference TRBV7-9 and TRBJ2-4, is DTGVSQNPRHKITKRGQNVTFRCDPISEHNRLYWYRQTLGQGPEFLTYFQNEAQLEKSRLLSDRFSAERPKGSFSTLEIQRTEQGDSAMYLCASSLGLGSAKNIQYFGAGTRLSVL.

The chain carries TRBV20-1 and TRBJ1-4, with D unresolved. CDR3 length equals 14 residues. CDR1 is DFQATT and CDR2 is SNEGSKA in the germline V gene (reference sequence). V lost 0 bases and J 5 bases, leaving 10 bases between the germline ends. Written as DNA, the CDR3 is TGCAGTGCTAGAGATGTGGCCCAGAATGAAAAACTGTTTTTT. Translating gives CSARDVAQNEKLFF.

The rearrangement joins TRBV12-5 to TRBJ1-2; 7 bases fit TRBD1. Germline V lookup: CDR1 LGHNT, CDR2 FRNRAP. The length of the CDR3 is 16 residues. The trim removed 7 bases at V and 0 bases at J, leaving 11 bases unmatched. CDR3 nucleotide sequence: TGTGCTAGTGCCCTCCGGACGGGACAGACTAACTATGGCTACACCTTC. This translates into CASALRTGQTNYGYTF.

The chain employs TRBV20-1 and TRBJ2-1; D remains ambiguous. This CDR3 has 10 amino acids. Germline CDR1 DFQATT, CDR2 SNEGSKA (reference sequence). Trimming pared 5 bases from V and 7 bases from J, leaving 6 bases between. The DNA of the CDR3 is TGCAGTGCTCGGTTGAATGAGCAGTTCTTC. This translates into CSARLNEQFF.